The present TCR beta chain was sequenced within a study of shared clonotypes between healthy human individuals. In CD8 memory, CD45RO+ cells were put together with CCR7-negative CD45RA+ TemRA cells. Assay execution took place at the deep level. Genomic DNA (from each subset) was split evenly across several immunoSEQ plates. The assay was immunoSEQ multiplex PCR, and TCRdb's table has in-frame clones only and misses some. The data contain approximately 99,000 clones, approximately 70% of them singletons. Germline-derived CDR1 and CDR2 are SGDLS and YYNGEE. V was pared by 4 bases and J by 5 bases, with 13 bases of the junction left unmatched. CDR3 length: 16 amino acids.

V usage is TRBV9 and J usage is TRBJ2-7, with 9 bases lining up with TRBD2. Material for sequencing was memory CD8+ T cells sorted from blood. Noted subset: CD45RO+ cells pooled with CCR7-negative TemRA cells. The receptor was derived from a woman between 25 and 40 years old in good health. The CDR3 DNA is TGTGCCAGCAGCTCCCGGGTAGCGGGAGAGCGGAACGAGCAGTACTTC. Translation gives CASSSRVAGERNEQYF.